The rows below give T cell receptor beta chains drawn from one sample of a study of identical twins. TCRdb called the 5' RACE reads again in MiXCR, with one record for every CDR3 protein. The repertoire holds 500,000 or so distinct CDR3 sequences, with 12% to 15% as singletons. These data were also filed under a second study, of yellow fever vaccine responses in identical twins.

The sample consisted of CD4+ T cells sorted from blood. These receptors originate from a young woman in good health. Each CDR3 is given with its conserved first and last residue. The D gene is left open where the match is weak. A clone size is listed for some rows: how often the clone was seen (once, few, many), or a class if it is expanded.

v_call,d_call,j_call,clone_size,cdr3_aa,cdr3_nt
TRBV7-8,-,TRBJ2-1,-,CASSLLRWDEQFF,TGTGCCAGCAGCTTACTCAGATGGGATGAGCAGTTCTTC
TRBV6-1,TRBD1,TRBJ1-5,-,CASATGGNQPQHF,TGTGCCAGCGCTACAGGGGGCAATCAGCCCCAGCATTTT
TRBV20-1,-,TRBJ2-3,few,CNPLADTDTQYF,TGCAACCCCCTGGCCGACACAGATACGCAGTATTTT
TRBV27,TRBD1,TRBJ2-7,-,CASSARQGVVYEQYF,TGTGCCAGCAGTGCCAGACAGGGGGTAGTCTACGAGCAGTACTTC
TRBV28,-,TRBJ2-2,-,CASTSSGLTNTGELFF,TGTGCCAGCACCTCCTCAGGACTCACGAACACCGGGGAGCTGTTTTTT
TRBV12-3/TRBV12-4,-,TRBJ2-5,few,CASTPGQETQYF,TGTGCCAGCACACCAGGGCAAGAGACCCAGTACTTC
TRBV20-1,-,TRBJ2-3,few,CSALHTDTQYF,TGCAGTGCTTTACACACAGATACGCAGTATTTT
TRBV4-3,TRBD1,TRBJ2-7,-,CASRHPGTGAYEQYF,TGCGCCAGCAGGCACCCAGGGACAGGGGCCTACGAGCAGTACTTC
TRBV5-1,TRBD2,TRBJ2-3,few,CASASGPTDTQYF,TGCGCCAGCGCTAGCGGACCCACAGATACGCAGTATTTT
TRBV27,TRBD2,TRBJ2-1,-,CASSSPRTSGRNEQFF,TGTGCCAGCAGTTCCCCCAGGACTAGCGGGAGGAATGAGCAGTTCTTC
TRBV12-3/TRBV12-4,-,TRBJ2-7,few,CASSPQGRKAYEQYF,TGTGCCAGCAGCCCCCAGGGGAGGAAAGCCTACGAGCAGTACTTC
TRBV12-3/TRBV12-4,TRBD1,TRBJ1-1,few,CASSPTGVDTEAFF,TGTGCCAGCAGTCCTACAGGGGTAGACACTGAAGCTTTCTTT
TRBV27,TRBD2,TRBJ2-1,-,CASSLRLAGDQDNEQFF,TGTGCCAGCAGTTTAAGACTAGCGGGAGATCAGGACAATGAGCAGTTCTTC
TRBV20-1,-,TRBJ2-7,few,CSATISGPYEQYF,TGCAGTGCCACAATTTCGGGACCCTACGAGCAGTACTTC